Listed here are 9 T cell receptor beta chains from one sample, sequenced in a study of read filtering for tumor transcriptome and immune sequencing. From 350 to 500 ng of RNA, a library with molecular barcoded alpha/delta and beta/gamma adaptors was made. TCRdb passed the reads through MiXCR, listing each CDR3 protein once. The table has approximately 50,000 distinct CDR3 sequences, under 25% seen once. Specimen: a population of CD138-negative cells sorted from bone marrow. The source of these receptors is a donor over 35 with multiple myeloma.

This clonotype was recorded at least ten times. The CDR3 here is CASSPSVSGGIYEQYF. In DNA, the CDR3 is TGTGCCAGCAGTCCTTCAGTTAGCGGGGGGATCTACGAGCAGTACTTC. This sequence joins TRBV28 and TRBJ2-7, with TRBD2 matching over 10 bases. V trimming: 5 bases; J trimming: 3 bases; junction bases outside the gene matches: 10. Germline V gene lookup returns CDR1 MDHEN and CDR2 SYDVKM. The CDR3 covers 16 residues.

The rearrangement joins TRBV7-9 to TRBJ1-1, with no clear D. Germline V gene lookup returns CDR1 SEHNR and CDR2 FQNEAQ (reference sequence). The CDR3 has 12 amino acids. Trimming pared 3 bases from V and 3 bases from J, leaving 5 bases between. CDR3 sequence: CASSFLDTEAFF. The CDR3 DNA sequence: TGTGCCAGCAGCTTCCTGGACACTGAAGCTTTCTTT.

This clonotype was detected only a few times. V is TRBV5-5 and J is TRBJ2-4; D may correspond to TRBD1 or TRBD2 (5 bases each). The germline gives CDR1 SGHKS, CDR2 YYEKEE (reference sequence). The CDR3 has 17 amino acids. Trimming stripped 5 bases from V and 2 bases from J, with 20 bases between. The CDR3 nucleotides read TGTGCCAGCAGAATTGGATCGGGGACGGATTCCAAAAACATTCAGTACTTC. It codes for CASRIGSGTDSKNIQYF.

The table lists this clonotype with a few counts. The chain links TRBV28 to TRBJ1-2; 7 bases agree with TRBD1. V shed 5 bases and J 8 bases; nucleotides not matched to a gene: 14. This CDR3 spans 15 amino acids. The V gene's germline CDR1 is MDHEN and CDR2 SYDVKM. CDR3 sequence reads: CASSPRDRQALGYTF. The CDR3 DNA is TGTGCCAGCAGTCCCCGGGACAGACAGGCATTAGGCTACACCTTC.

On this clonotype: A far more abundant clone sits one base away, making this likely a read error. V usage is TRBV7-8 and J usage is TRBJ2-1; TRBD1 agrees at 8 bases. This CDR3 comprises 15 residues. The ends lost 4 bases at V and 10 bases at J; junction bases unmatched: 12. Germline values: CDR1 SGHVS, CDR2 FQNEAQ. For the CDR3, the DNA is TGTGCCAGCAGCTCAGGACAGGGACCGTCCTACGAGCAGTTCTTC. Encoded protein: CASSSGQGPSYEQFF.

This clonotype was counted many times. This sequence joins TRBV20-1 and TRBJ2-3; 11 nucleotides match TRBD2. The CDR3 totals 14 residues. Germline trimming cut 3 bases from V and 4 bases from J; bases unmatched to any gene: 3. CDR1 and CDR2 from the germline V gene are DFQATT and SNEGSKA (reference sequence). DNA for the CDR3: TGCAGTGCTAGTAGCGGGAGGGCCCCAGATACGCAGTATTTT. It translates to CSASSGRAPDTQYF.

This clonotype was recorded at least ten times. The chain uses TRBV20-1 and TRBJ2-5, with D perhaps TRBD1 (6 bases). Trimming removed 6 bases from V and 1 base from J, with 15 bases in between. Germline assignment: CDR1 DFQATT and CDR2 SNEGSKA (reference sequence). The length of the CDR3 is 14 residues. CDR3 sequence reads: CSAPPGTPQETQYF. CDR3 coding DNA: TGCAGTGCCCCCCCCGGGACACCCCAAGAGACCCAGTACTTC.

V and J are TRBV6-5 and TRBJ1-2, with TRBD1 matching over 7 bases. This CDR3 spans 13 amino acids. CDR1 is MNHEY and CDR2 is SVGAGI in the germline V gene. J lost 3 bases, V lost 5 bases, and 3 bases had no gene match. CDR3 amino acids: CASSPTGDYGYTF. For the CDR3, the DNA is TGTGCCAGCAGTCCAACAGGGGACTATGGCTACACCTTC.

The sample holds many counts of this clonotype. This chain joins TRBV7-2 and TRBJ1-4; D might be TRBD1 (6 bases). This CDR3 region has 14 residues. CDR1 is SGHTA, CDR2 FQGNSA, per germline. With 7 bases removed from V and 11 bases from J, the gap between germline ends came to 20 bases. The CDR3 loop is CASTQAQGRGKLFF. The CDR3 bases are TGTGCCAGCACCCAAGCCCAGGGGAGGGGGAAACTGTTTTTT. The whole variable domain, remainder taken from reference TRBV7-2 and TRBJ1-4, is GAGVSQSPSNKVTEKGKDVELRCDPISGHTALYWYRQSLGQGLEFLIYFQGNSAPDKSGLPSDRFSAERTGGSVSTLTIQRTQQEDSAVYLCASTQAQGRGKLFFGSGTQLSVL.